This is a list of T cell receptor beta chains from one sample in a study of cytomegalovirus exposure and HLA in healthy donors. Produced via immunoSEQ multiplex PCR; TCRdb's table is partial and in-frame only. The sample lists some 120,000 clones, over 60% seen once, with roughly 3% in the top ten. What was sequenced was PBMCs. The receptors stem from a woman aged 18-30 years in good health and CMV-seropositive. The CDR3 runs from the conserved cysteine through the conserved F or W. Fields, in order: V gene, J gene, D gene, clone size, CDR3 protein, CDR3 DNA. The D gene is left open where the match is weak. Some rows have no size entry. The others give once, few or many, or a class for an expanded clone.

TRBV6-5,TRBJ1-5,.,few,CASSYIGGVQPQHF,TGTGCCAGCAGTTACATCGGCGGGGTTCAGCCCCAGCATTTT
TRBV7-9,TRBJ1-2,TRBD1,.,CASSSLRTGIYGYTF,TGTGCCAGCAGCTCCCTCCGGACAGGGATTTACGGCTACACCTTC
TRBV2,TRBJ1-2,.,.,CASTYTENYGYTF,TGTGCCAGCACCTATACAGAAAACTATGGCTACACCTTC
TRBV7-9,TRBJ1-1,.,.,CASSLAATVNTEAFF,TGTGCCAGCAGCTTAGCCGCGACAGTGAACACTGAAGCTTTCTTT
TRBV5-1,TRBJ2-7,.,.,CASSLGFAAYEQYF,TGCGCCAGCAGCTTGGGTTTCGCGGCCTACGAGCAGTACTTC
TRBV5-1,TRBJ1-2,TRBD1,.,CASSFGTGAINYGYTF,TGCGCCAGCAGCTTTGGCACAGGGGCGATAAACTATGGCTACACCTTC
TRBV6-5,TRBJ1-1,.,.,CASSYSILKGYTEAFF,TGTGCCAGCAGTTACTCGATTCTAAAGGGGTACACTGAAGCTTTCTTT
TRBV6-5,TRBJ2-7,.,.,CASSYIGALSYEQYF,TGTGCCAGCAGTTACATAGGGGCCCTCTCCTACGAGCAGTACTTC
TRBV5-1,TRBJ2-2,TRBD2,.,CASSLDTSGHTGELFF,TGCGCCAGCAGCTTGGATACTAGCGGTCACACCGGGGAGCTGTTTTTT
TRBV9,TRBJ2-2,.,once,CASSGRRAGYTGELFF,TGTGCCAGCAGCGGGAGGAGGGCAGGCTACACCGGGGAGCTGTTTTTT
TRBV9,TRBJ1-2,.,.,CASSVLGWGRGYTF,TGTGCCAGCAGCGTATTGGGGTGGGGGCGAGGCTACACCTTC
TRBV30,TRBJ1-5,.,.,CAWSLGQGRQPQHF,TGTGCCTGGAGTCTGGGGCAGGGTAGGCAGCCCCAGCATTTT
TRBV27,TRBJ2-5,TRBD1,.,CASSPGQMYQETQYF,TGTGCCAGCAGTCCGGGACAGATGTACCAAGAGACCCAGTACTTC
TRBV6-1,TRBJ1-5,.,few,CASSELRPQHF,TGTGCCAGCAGTGAACTCCGGCCCCAGCATTTT
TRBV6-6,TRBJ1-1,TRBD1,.,CASTDTEGARAFF,TGTGCCAGCACCGACACAGAGGGGGCCCGCGCTTTCTTT
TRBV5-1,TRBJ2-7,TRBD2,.,CASAGGGTYEQYF,TGCGCCAGTGCGGGGGGGGGCACCTACGAGCAGTACTTC
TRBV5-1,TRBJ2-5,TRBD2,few,CASSPPGSGMETQYF,TGCGCCAGCAGCCCTCCGGGTAGCGGGATGGAGACCCAGTACTTC
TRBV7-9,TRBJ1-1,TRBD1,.,CASSLTGLGVNTEAFF,TGTGCCAGCAGCTTGACAGGGCTGGGGGTGAACACTGAAGCTTTCTTT
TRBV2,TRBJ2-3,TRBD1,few,CASIRGQGADTQYF,TGTGCCAGCATCCGGGGACAGGGGGCAGATACGCAGTATTTT
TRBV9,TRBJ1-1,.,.,CASSATNTEAFF,TGTGCCAGCAGCGCAACAAACACTGAAGCTTTCTTT
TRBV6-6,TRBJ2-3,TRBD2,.,CASSYTSGRVADTQYF,TGTGCCAGCAGTTACACTAGCGGGAGAGTTGCAGATACGCAGTATTTT
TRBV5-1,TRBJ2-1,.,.,CASSSTTSNSYNEQFF,TGCGCCAGCAGCTCGACGACTTCGAACTCCTACAATGAGCAGTTCTTC
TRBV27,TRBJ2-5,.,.,CASSLAGNQETQYF,TGTGCCAGCAGTTTAGCGGGAAACCAAGAGACCCAGTACTTC
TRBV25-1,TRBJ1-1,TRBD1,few,CASSETGLVAFF,TGTGCCAGCAGTGAGACAGGGCTAGTCGCTTTCTTT
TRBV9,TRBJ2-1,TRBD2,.,CASSVAPGTSGYNEQFF,TGTGCCAGCAGCGTAGCCCCCGGGACTAGCGGATACAATGAGCAGTTCTTC
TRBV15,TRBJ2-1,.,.,CATTPLRPSVNEQFF,TGTGCCACCACCCCCCTGCGCCCCTCCGTGAATGAGCAGTTCTTC
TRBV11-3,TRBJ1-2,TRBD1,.,CASSSTGGGYGYTF,TGTGCCAGCAGCTCCACAGGGGGTGGCTATGGCTACACCTTC
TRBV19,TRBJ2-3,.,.,CASSIVGTDTQYF,TGTGCCAGTAGTATAGTAGGCACAGATACGCAGTATTTT
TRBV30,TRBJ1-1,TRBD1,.,CAWSVGTGLNTEAFF,TGTGCCTGGAGTGTTGGGACAGGGCTGAACACTGAAGCTTTCTTT